This T cell receptor (beta chain) was profiled in a study of blood T cells in healthy people across ages. Findings of the study overall: Roughly linearly, TCR beta diversity per million T cells fell as age increased. Researchers report that TCR beta diversity correlated strongly with naive T cell percentage.

CDR3 length: 14 residues. The germline V and J ends were trimmed by 5 bases and 0 bases, with 10 bases remaining between them. The germline V gene encodes CDR1 SEHNR and CDR2 FQNEAQ (reference sequence). A word on this clonotype: The antigen is not known.

A second PCR of 7 to 11 cycles used a sample-barcoded 5' primer and a J-beta primer mix. All samples yielded 2.5 million or more CDR3-containing paired-end reads. One entry per CDR3 protein, called by TCRdb with MiXCR from the 5' RACE reads. The sample includes about 760,000 distinct CDR3 sequences, around a quarter of them seen just once. Those donating, healthy Caucasian individuals from Russia, were aged about 6 to 100. These data also formed part of another study, on T cells of mothers and their children.

The clonotype originates from a boy younger than 18 in good health. Sequencing was done on a sample of blood. J is TRBJ2-5 and V is TRBV7-9; D could derive from TRBD1 or TRBD2 (6 bases each). Here the CDR3 DNA reads TGTGCCAGCAGCGGGGGGCTGTACCAAGAGACCCAGTACTTC. Amino acid sequence: CASSGGLYQETQYF.